A single sample gave rise to the 8 T cell receptor beta chains below, sequenced in a study of response to subunit inactivated influenza vaccine. One entry per CDR3 protein results from TCRdb running MiXCR on the RT-PCR reads. The sample lists about 800,000 distinct CDR3 sequences, approximately 22% seen once, with 10% to 13% in the top ten. The sample was PBMCs from blood, taken roughly 5 days after vaccination. All receptors come from a man aged 50-59 years who received an inactivated influenza vaccine.

A note on this clonotype: Sequence at one end of the junction differs from germline and may be a read error. The gene calls are TRBV20-1 and TRBJ2-1; D call uncertain. Germline CDR1 DFQATT, CDR2 SNEGSKA (reference sequence). The CDR3 has 8 amino acids. In DNA, the CDR3 is TGCAGTGCTAGGAATGGCATCTTC. Amino acid sequence: CSARNGIF.

This clonotype was found many times. The rearrangement joins TRBV12-3 or TRBV12-4 to TRBJ1-1, with a weak D call TRBD1 (5 bases). This CDR3 is built from 14 residues. Trimming removed 3 bases from V and 5 bases from J, with 13 bases in between. In DNA form, the CDR3 reads TGTGCCAGCAGTTTTGGGCGGGGCCCAACTGAAGCTTTCTTT. It yields the protein CASSFGRGPTEAFF.

This clonotype came up a few times. This chain uses TRBV12-3 or TRBV12-4 with TRBJ2-7; 7 bases line up with TRBD2. The CDR3 is made up of 14 amino acids. Unmatched junction bases numbered 5, after V lost 5 bases and J lost 1 base. DNA for the CDR3: TGTGCCAGCAGTAGGGAGGGAGGATCCTACGAGCAGTACTTC. It codes for CASSREGGSYEQYF.

This clonotype came up a few times. This rearrangement joins TRBV6-1 to TRBJ2-1; TRBD1 matches at 9 bases. Trimming at V came to 6 bases and at J to 7 bases, leaving 7 bases not matched to a gene. Germline loops: CDR1 MNHNS, CDR2 SASEGT. The CDR3 extends over 14 amino acids. CDR3: CASRRDRVENEQFF. The CDR3 DNA reads TGTGCCAGCAGGAGGGACAGGGTCGAGAATGAGCAGTTCTTC.

This clonotype occurred once. The V call is TRBV7-9, the J call TRBJ2-1, with 14 bases matching TRBD2. CDR1 SEHNR and CDR2 FQNEAQ come from the germline V gene (reference sequence). The CDR3 contains 17 residues. Trimming at V came to 0 bases and at J to 7 bases, leaving 5 bases not matched to a gene. The CDR3 loop reads CASSLAGLAGVGNEQFF. CDR3 bases: TGTGCCAGCAGCTTAGCGGGACTAGCGGGGGTAGGGAATGAGCAGTTCTTC.

The chain couples TRBV14 to TRBJ2-5, with unresolved D. CDR3 length: 14 amino acids. The germline V and J ends were trimmed by 3 bases and 4 bases, with 12 bases remaining between them. The germline V gene encodes CDR1 SGHDN and CDR2 FVKESK. The DNA of the CDR3 is TGTGCCAGCAGCCAGACTCCCAAAGGAGAGACCCAGTACTTC. It translates to CASSQTPKGETQYF.

This clonotype has ten or more counts. The chain is built from TRBV5-1 and TRBJ2-4; D perhaps matches TRBD1 (6 bases). This CDR3 is 15 amino acids long. Germline loops: CDR1 SGHRS, CDR2 YFSETQ. The V gene lost 4 bases and the J gene lost 5 bases, with 16 bases spanning the gap. The CDR3 spells CASSKYRDTENIQYF. The CDR3 DNA sequence: TGCGCCAGCAGCAAGTACCGGGACACAGAAAACATTCAGTACTTC.

The chain combines TRBV6-1 with TRBJ1-3, with D unclear. The germline gives CDR1 MNHNS, CDR2 SASEGT. V was clipped by 7 bases and J by 0 bases, with 13 bases between them. This CDR3 comprises 15 residues. CDR3 amino acids: CASNPTGLSGNTIYF. In DNA, the CDR3 is TGTGCCAGCAACCCAACCGGTCTCTCTGGAAACACCATATATTTT.